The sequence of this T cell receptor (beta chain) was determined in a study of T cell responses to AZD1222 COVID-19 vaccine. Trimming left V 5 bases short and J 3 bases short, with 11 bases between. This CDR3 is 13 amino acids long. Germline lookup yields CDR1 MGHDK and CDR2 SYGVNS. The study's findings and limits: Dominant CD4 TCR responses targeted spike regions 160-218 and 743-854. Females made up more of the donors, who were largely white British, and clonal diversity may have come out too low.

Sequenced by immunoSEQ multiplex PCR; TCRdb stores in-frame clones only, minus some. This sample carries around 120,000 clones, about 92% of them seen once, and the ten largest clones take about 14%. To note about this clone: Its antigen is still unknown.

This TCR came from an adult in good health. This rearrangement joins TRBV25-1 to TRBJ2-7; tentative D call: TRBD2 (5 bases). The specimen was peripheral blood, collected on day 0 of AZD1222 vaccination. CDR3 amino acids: CASSQGLVYEQYF. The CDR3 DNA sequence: TGTGCCAGCAGTCAAGGACTCGTCTACGAGCAGTACTTC.